Reported below is one T cell receptor beta chain. The data originate from a study of siplizumab effects on memory and regulatory T cells. CDR1 MNHNS and CDR2 SASEGT come from the germline V gene. CDR3 size: 16 residues. V lost 4 bases and J lost 6, with 21 bases in between. Generated by immunoSEQ multiplex PCR, the TCRdb table keeps only in-frame clones and is missing some. The table includes 100,000 to 110,000 clones, about 91% detected once. This chain connects TRBV6-1 to TRBJ1-2, with D tentatively TRBD1 (5 bases). The sample comprised CD4+ T cells sorted from blood. The origin of this receptor is a human donor in good health. The CDR3 DNA reads as TGTGCCAGCAGTGTTTTTAAGGGGCAAATAGAAGATGGCTACACCTTC. This codes for CASSVFKGQIEDGYTF.